The 20 T cell receptor beta chains listed next were all sequenced from one sample in a study of cytomegalovirus exposure and HLA in healthy donors (dated by TCRdb to about 2017). Library preparation employed the immunoSEQ multiplex PCR assay. For the multiplex PCR, a mixture combining 60 forward primers for TCR Vbeta segments and 13 reverse primers for TCR Jbeta segments was used. Imported from immuneACCESS, the table was reduced by TCRdb to in-frame sequences with V and J called. These copies leave out some clones; in studies compared against another copy, an unresolved V gene accounts for under half, and the cause of the remainder is not known. For this sample the table gives 150,000 to 200,000 clones, of which about four fifths were detected only once. Of the sample, 6% to 7.5% is held by the ten largest clones. The sequenced material came from PBMCs. The receptors here all came from a man aged 25 to 40 in good health and CMV-seropositive.

This clone was counted once. CDR3 sequence (DNA): TGTGCCAGCAGTCGGGACAGGAGCTCCTATAATTCACCCCTCCACTTT. Protein sequence: CASSRDRSSYNSPLHF. This chain connects TRBV2 to TRBJ1-6; TRBD1 aligns across 8 bases. V trimming: 5 bases; J trimming: 0 bases; junction bases outside the gene matches: 3. The CDR3 length is 16 residues. Germline V lookup: CDR1 SNHLY, CDR2 FYNNEI.

This clone was counted once. This chain connects TRBV5-6 to TRBJ1-5, with a possible D match to TRBD1 (5 bases). CDR1 SGHDT and CDR2 YYEEEE come from the germline V gene. The CDR3 length is 16 residues. The germline V and J ends were trimmed by 3 bases and 3 bases, with 16 bases remaining between them. The CDR3 nucleotides read TGTGCCAGCAGCTCAGCCCAGACAGAAACCAATCAGCCCCAGCATTTT. It encodes CASSSAQTETNQPQHF.

The chain couples TRBV15 to TRBJ1-1, with a weak D call TRBD1 (5 bases). The germline gives CDR1 LNHNV, CDR2 YYDKDF (reference sequence). This CDR3 has 14 residues. Trimming shortened V by 4 bases and J by 1 base, and 10 bases separated the two germline ends. This CDR3 reads CATSIGGENTEAFF. The CDR3 coding sequence is TGTGCCACCAGCATCGGAGGGGAGAACACTGAAGCTTTCTTT.

This rearrangement joins TRBV4-1 to TRBJ2-3, with D maybe TRBD1 (6 bases). Trimming left V 3 bases short and J 8 bases short, with 21 bases between. From germline, CDR1 is MGHRA and CDR2 YSYEKL. The CDR3 spans 16 residues. The CDR3 region has the DNA TGCGCCAGCAGCCATGTCGGCAGGGGAGCTTCGGGTACGCAGTATTTT. Its translation: CASSHVGRGASGTQYF.

The chain uses TRBV7-2 and TRBJ2-1; D is possibly TRBD2 (6 bases). The CDR3 is 12 residues long. Germline assignment: CDR1 SGHTA and CDR2 FQGNSA. The V gene lost 1 base and the J gene lost 10 bases, with 8 bases spanning the gap. As DNA, the CDR3 is TGTGCCAGCAGCTTAGTTCGGGAGGAGCAGTTCTTC. It encodes CASSLVREEQFF. The full variable domain, rest sourced from reference TRBV7-2 and TRBJ2-1, is GAGVSQSPSNKVTEKGKDVELRCDPISGHTALYWYRQSLGQGLEFLIYFQGNSAPDKSGLPSDRFSAERTGGSVSTLTIQRTQQEDSAVYLCASSLVREEQFFGPGTRLTVL.

V gene TRBV19 combines with J gene TRBJ2-3; tentatively, D is TRBD1 (5 bases). CDR1 and CDR2 from the germline V gene are LNHDA and SQIVND (reference sequence). Between the trimmed V and J ends, which lost 5 bases and 0 bases, there was a span of 12 bases. The CDR3 consists of 15 residues. The CDR3 DNA follows: TGTGCCAGTAGTCCCCAGGGTCCTAGCACAGATACGCAGTATTTT. This translates into CASSPQGPSTDTQYF. Full variable domain (rest looked up from reference TRBV19 and TRBJ2-3): DGGITQSPKYLFRKEGQNVTLSCEQNLNHDAMYWYRQDPGQGLRLIYYSQIVNDFQKGDIAEGYSVSREKKESFPLTVTSAQKNPTAFYLCASSPQGPSTDTQYFGPGTRLTVL.

The chain uses TRBV2 and TRBJ2-1, with D perhaps matching TRBD2 (6 bases). Trimming left V 6 bases short and J 8 bases short, with 11 bases between. The CDR3 contains 12 residues. Germline assignment: CDR1 SNHLY and CDR2 FYNNEI. Here the CDR3 DNA reads TGTGCCAGCAGCCTCCCGGGAGATGAGCAGTTCTTC. Its protein product is CASSLPGDEQFF.

There are a few counts of this clone. V is TRBV2 and J is TRBJ2-2, with TRBD1 matching 8 bases. V gave up 6 bases and J gave up 7 bases; unmatched junction bases: 13. The CDR3 covers 16 residues. Germline loops: CDR1 SNHLY, CDR2 FYNNEI. The CDR3 DNA reads as TGTGCCAGCAGAGATGGGAGACAGGGGTCGGTCGGGGAGCTGTTTTTT. Its protein is CASRDGRQGSVGELFF.

The CDR3 DNA sequence: TGTGCCAGCAGTTACTCGATTAACAGGGATAATTCACCCCTCCACTTT. It codes for CASSYSINRDNSPLHF. The chain carries TRBV6-5 and TRBJ1-6; D possibly corresponds to TRBD1 (6 bases). Trimming removed 0 bases from V and 5 bases from J, with 11 bases in between. The CDR3 is 16 amino acids. Germline V gives CDR1 MNHEY, CDR2 SVGAGI.

The chain couples TRBV13 to TRBJ2-1; 9 nucleotides agree with TRBD2. Germline CDR1 and CDR2: PRHDT and FYEKMQ (reference sequence). The trim removed 1 base at V and 7 bases at J, leaving 8 bases unmatched. CDR3 length equals 16 residues. CDR3 bases: TGTGCCAGCAGCTTAGCGGCGGGAGGGCCGGGGAATGAGCAGTTCTTC. This translates into CASSLAAGGPGNEQFF.

This chain uses TRBV19 with TRBJ1-3; tentatively, D is TRBD1 (6 bases). CDR3 size: 16 residues. Trimming removed 8 bases at V and 0 bases at J, with 17 bases between. Germline CDR1 and CDR2: LNHDA and SQIVND (reference sequence). CDR3 region: CASQEQGFNSGNTIYF. The CDR3 region has the DNA TGTGCCAGTCAAGAACAGGGCTTTAACTCTGGAAACACCATATATTTT.

This chain joins TRBV14 and TRBJ2-3; 9 bases fit TRBD2. Trimming removed 0 bases from V and 6 bases from J; junction bases left unmatched: 10. CDR1 and CDR2 from the germline V gene are SGHDN and FVKESK. This CDR3 contains 17 residues. CDR3 sequence reads: CASSQEGGLAGVDTQYF. The CDR3 DNA sequence: TGTGCCAGCAGCCAAGAAGGGGGACTAGCAGGTGTGGATACGCAGTATTTT.

The chain couples TRBV2 to TRBJ2-4; 7 bases line up with TRBD2. The CDR3 has 11 residues. Germline V CDR1 and CDR2: SNHLY, FYNNEI. The trim removed 6 bases at V and 14 bases at J, leaving 7 bases unmatched. CDR3 in amino acids: CASSLAGFKYF. DNA of the CDR3: TGTGCCAGCAGCTTAGCGGGCTTTAAGTACTTC.

In its sample, this clone is medium-sized (0.01 to 0.1%). The J gene is TRBJ2-7, the V gene TRBV23-1; maybe TRBD1 (6 bases). TRBV23-1 is designated an ORF whose function remains uncertain. V dropped 4 bases and J dropped 1 base, with 14 bases sitting between them. CDR3 size: 15 residues. The DNA for the CDR3 is TGCGCCAGCAGTCCTCCGGGACACCAGTCCTACGAGCAGTACTTC. Encoded protein: CASSPPGHQSYEQYF.

The V call is TRBV6-1, the J call TRBJ2-2; D ambiguous. The CDR3 is 13 residues long. With 2 bases removed from V and 5 bases from J, the gap between germline ends came to 6 bases. The germline gives CDR1 MNHNS, CDR2 SASEGT. The CDR3 sequence: CASSEPPTGELFF. The CDR3 region has the DNA TGTGCCAGCAGTGAACCCCCGACCGGGGAGCTGTTTTTT.

The chain is built from TRBV5-1 and TRBJ2-3, with 9 positions matching TRBD1. The CDR3 is 15 amino acids. The trim removed 0 bases at V and 8 bases at J, leaving 7 bases unmatched. CDR1 SGHRS and CDR2 YFSETQ come from the germline V gene. The CDR3 nucleotides read TGCGCCAGCAGCTTGGGCGTGACAGGGGGTTTTACGCAGTATTTT. This translates into CASSLGVTGGFTQYF.

The V gene is TRBV5-1, the J gene TRBJ2-5, with D perhaps TRBD2 (5 bases). CDR3 length equals 18 residues. V lost 0 bases and J lost 2, with 20 bases in between. Germline lookup yields CDR1 SGHRS and CDR2 YFSETQ. The CDR3 spells CASSLEGPSAGAQETQYF. In DNA form, the CDR3 reads TGCGCCAGCAGCTTGGAAGGACCCTCGGCGGGTGCGCAAGAGACCCAGTACTTC.

V gene TRBV27 combines with J gene TRBJ2-3; D is undetermined. CDR3 size: 16 residues. Trimming cost V 4 bases and J 3 bases, with 17 bases left between them. CDR1 and CDR2 from the germline V gene are MNHEY and SMNVEV (reference sequence). CDR3 protein: CASSSFPGSMTDTQYF. CDR3 nucleotides: TGTGCCAGCAGTTCGTTTCCGGGTTCGATGACAGATACGCAGTATTTT.

The chain employs TRBV11-3 and TRBJ2-7; TRBD1 agrees at 8 bases. The CDR3 covers 13 residues. Germline CDR1 is SGHNT and CDR2 is YENEEA. The trim removed 5 bases at V and 6 bases at J, leaving 6 bases unmatched. The CDR3 reads CASSTGQGIEQYF. The CDR3 DNA sequence: TGTGCCAGCAGCACAGGACAGGGCATCGAGCAGTACTTC.

This clone was seen only a few times. The V gene is TRBV10-3, the J gene TRBJ2-7, with D perhaps matching TRBD1 (6 bases). This CDR3 comprises 14 residues. Germline CDR1 is ENHRY and CDR2 is SYGVKD. V lost 0 bases, J lost 7 bases, and 13 bases lay in between. The CDR3 loop reads CAISESVGAGEQYF. The CDR3 DNA sequence: TGTGCCATCAGTGAGTCGGTGGGGGCTGGTGAGCAGTACTTC.